This TCR beta chain emerged from a study of T cells in localized non-small cell lung cancer. With respect to this clone: Its antigen remains unknown.

The method was immunoSEQ multiplex PCR; TCRdb's version includes in-frame clones alone and lacks a portion of them. In the table there are around 130,000 clones, approximately 88% of which are singletons. The V end was cut by 5 bases, the J end by 4 bases, with 15 bases between. Germline-derived CDR1 and CDR2 are SGHDT and YYEEEE. There are 14 residues in the CDR3. Study-wide results and caveats: Higher T cell density in the blood was associated with longer overall survival, whereas higher adjacent-lung clonality associated with shorter survival. Out of the top 100 tumor clones, a median around 57 were seen in adjacent lung.

V usage is TRBV5-6 and J usage is TRBJ1-2; D is unclear. The source material was peripheral blood, sampled before any cancer treatment. The sequence was obtained from a female donor aged 60 or older with stage I lung adenocarcinoma. The CDR3 reads CASSISAGVYGYTF. The CDR3 region has the DNA TGTGCCAGCAGTATATCGGCGGGCGTCTATGGCTACACCTTC. Variable domain in full (rest from reference TRBV5-6 and TRBJ1-2): DAGVTQSPTHLIKTRGQQVTLRCSPKSGHDTVSWYQQALGQGPQFIFQYYEEEERQRGNFPDRFSGHQFPNYSSELNVNALLLGDSALYLCASSISAGVYGYTFGSGTRLTVV.